Below, 8 T cell receptor beta chains from the same sample are listed, as sequenced in a study of OX40 agonist ivuxolimab in advanced cancers. TCRdb's table, derived via immunoSEQ multiplex PCR, lists solely in-frame clones and lacks some. The table records approximately 58,000 clones, roughly 90% of them present only once. Sequenced material: CD4+ or CD8+ T cells sorted from blood, taken in a trial of the OX40 agonist ivuxolimab. Receptor source: an adult with an advanced solid tumor such as melanoma, head and neck, liver or kidney cancer.

The V and J genes are TRBV5-1 and TRBJ2-1; 8 positions agree with TRBD1. V was pared by 4 bases and J by 4 bases, with 13 bases of the junction left unmatched. CDR3 length equals 17 residues. Germline CDR1 is SGHRS and CDR2 is YFSETQ. CDR3 amino acids: CASSVATGETGYNEQFF. CDR3 DNA: TGCGCCAGCAGCGTTGCGACAGGGGAAACAGGATACAATGAGCAGTTCTTC. Full variable domain (rest looked up from reference TRBV5-1 and TRBJ2-1): KAGVTQTPRYLIKTRGQQVTLSCSPISGHRSVSWYQQTPGQGLQFLFEYFSETQRNKGNFPGRFSGRQFSNSRSEMNVSTLELGDSALYLCASSVATGETGYNEQFFGPGTRLTVL.

The rearrangement uses TRBV12-5 and TRBJ2-3; 13 bases line up with TRBD2. CDR3 length: 17 residues. V lost 7 bases, J lost 3 bases, and 10 bases stayed unmatched. The germline CDR1 and CDR2 sequences are LGHNT and FRNRAP. DNA of the CDR3: TGTGCTAGTGCCTTCCCACTAGCGGGAGGGCCTACAGATACGCAGTATTTT. Translated: CASAFPLAGGPTDTQYF.

The gene calls are TRBV10-2 and TRBJ1-5; tentatively, D is TRBD1 (5 bases). The ends were cut back, 4 bases at V and 3 bases at J, with 13 bases in the middle. Germline V gene lookup returns CDR1 WSHSY and CDR2 SAAADI. The CDR3 is 15 residues long. The CDR3 protein is CASSGGTLDNQPQHF. CDR3 coding DNA: TGCGCCAGCAGTGGCGGGACTTTAGACAATCAGCCCCAGCATTTT.

This sequence joins TRBV14 and TRBJ2-5; D tentatively reads TRBD1 or TRBD2 (5 bases each). The V end lost 1 base, the J end lost 5 bases, and 11 bases lay between the germline ends. Germline CDR1 SGHDN, CDR2 FVKESK. The CDR3 is made up of 14 amino acids. The CDR3 reads CASSQVSGTETQYF. The CDR3 DNA is TGTGCCAGCAGCCAAGTATCAGGGACCGAGACCCAGTACTTC.

This chain uses TRBV7-2 with TRBJ2-3; D not certain. V lost 5 bases and J lost 4, with 13 bases in between. Germline V gives CDR1 SGHTA, CDR2 FQGNSA. The CDR3 totals 14 residues. DNA for the CDR3: TGTGCCAGCAGCCAACTCCTCGGGTCAGATACGCAGTATTTT. Translated, it gives CASSQLLGSDTQYF.

The rearrangement links TRBV27 to TRBJ2-1; D is unresolved. The germline V gene encodes CDR1 MNHEY and CDR2 SMNVEV (reference sequence). The CDR3 spans 9 residues. The V and J ends lost 4 bases and 8 bases respectively, with 0 bases between them. The chain's CDR3 is CASSYEQFF. CDR3 sequence (DNA): TGTGCCAGCAGTTATGAGCAGTTCTTC.

This clone has only a few counts. The chain employs TRBV5-1 and TRBJ1-5; 7 nucleotides agree with TRBD1. The germline gives CDR1 SGHRS, CDR2 YFSETQ. V lost 0 bases to trimming and J lost 7 bases; unmatched junction nucleotides: 1. The CDR3 is 13 residues long. The CDR3 spells CASSLGQGQPQHF. CDR3 in DNA: TGCGCCAGCAGCTTGGGACAGGGCCAGCCCCAGCATTTT.

The rearrangement joins TRBV2 to TRBJ1-2; D is ambiguous. The CDR3 runs 8 residues. In germline, CDR1 is SNHLY, CDR2 FYNNEI. V lost 8 bases to trimming and J lost 7 bases, with 2 bases between them. CDR3 amino acids: CASFGYTF. The CDR3, as DNA: TGTGCCAGCTTTGGCTACACCTTC.